These 32 T cell receptor beta chains originate from one sample sequenced in a study of T cell responses to AZD1222 COVID-19 vaccine. Generated by immunoSEQ multiplex PCR, the TCRdb table keeps only in-frame clones and is missing some. The repertoire holds roughly 150,000 clones, with 85% to 95% as singletons. The sample here was peripheral blood, taken on day 0 of AZD1222 vaccination. The receptors shown here come from an adult in good health.

This clone was seen just once. The chain employs TRBV7-3 and TRBJ2-3, with a tentative D call TRBD2 (7 bases). The CDR3 extends over 15 amino acids. Deletions cut 5 bases from V and 2 bases from J, with 14 bases between. Germline V lookup: CDR1 SGHTA, CDR2 FQGTGA. CDR3 DNA sequence: TGTGCCAGCAGCCCCGGGGGGCTTACCACAGATACGCAGTATTTT. It translates to CASSPGGLTTDTQYF.

This sequence joins TRBV19 and TRBJ1-5; D is unclear. CDR3 length: 13 amino acids. Germline V gene lookup returns CDR1 LNHDA and CDR2 SQIVND (reference sequence). The V end lost 9 bases, the J end lost 0 bases, and 9 bases lay between the germline ends. Here the CDR3 DNA reads TGTGCCAGCCTTAGACATAGCAATCAGCCCCAGCATTTT. The encoded protein is CASLRHSNQPQHF. Drawing the rest from reference TRBV19 and TRBJ1-5, the complete variable domain is DGGITQSPKYLFRKEGQNVTLSCEQNLNHDAMYWYRQDPGQGLRLIYYSQIVNDFQKGDIAEGYSVSREKKESFPLTVTSAQKNPTAFYLCASLRHSNQPQHFGDGTRLSIL.

The chain couples TRBV5-1 to TRBJ2-3, with no clear D. The V and J ends lost 4 bases and 0 bases respectively, with 15 bases between them. CDR1 is SGHRS and CDR2 is YFSETQ in the germline V gene. The CDR3 length is 16 residues. The CDR3 sequence is CASSPGDRSSTDTQYF. For the CDR3, the DNA is TGCGCCAGCAGCCCCGGTGATCGGTCCAGCACAGATACGCAGTATTTT. Full variable domain (missing parts from reference TRBV5-1 and TRBJ2-3): KAGVTQTPRYLIKTRGQQVTLSCSPISGHRSVSWYQQTPGQGLQFLFEYFSETQRNKGNFPGRFSGRQFSNSRSEMNVSTLELGDSALYLCASSPGDRSSTDTQYFGPGTRLTVL.

This rearrangement joins TRBV4-3 to TRBJ2-3; 7 bases agree with TRBD2. This CDR3 is 16 amino acids long. V was clipped by 0 bases and J by 7 bases; unmatched bases: 10. Germline V gives CDR1 LGHNA, CDR2 YSLEER. The CDR3: CASSQDGVGAGHTQYF. The CDR3 DNA reads as TGCGCCAGCAGCCAAGATGGAGTAGGAGCGGGGCATACGCAGTATTTT.

This chain joins TRBV7-2 and TRBJ1-2; D is perhaps TRBD1 (6 bases). The CDR3 loop spans 12 amino acids. Germline V gene data show CDR1 as SGHTA and CDR2 as FQGNSA. V was shortened by 3 bases and J by 5 bases, with 7 bases between the two germline ends. The DNA of the CDR3 is TGTGCCAGCAGCTTCACAGGGTATGGCTACACCTTC. This sequence encodes CASSFTGYGYTF. Full variable domain (outside the CDR3, taken from reference TRBV7-2 and TRBJ1-2): GAGVSQSPSNKVTEKGKDVELRCDPISGHTALYWYRQSLGQGLEFLIYFQGNSAPDKSGLPSDRFSAERTGGSVSTLTIQRTQQEDSAVYLCASSFTGYGYTFGSGTRLTVV.

The V call is TRBV6-1, the J call TRBJ2-1; 7 nucleotides line up with TRBD2. Trimming at V came to 0 bases and at J to 3 bases, leaving 2 bases not matched to a gene. The CDR3 length is 15 residues. Germline CDR1 is MNHNS and CDR2 is SASEGT. As DNA, the CDR3 is TGTGCCAGCAGTGAAGCAGGACTAGGCTACAATGAGCAGTTCTTC. This codes for CASSEAGLGYNEQFF.

This chain connects TRBV28 to TRBJ1-6; TRBD1 might be the D (6 bases). Germline CDR1 and CDR2: MDHEN and SYDVKM. The CDR3 covers 12 residues. The V and J ends lost 5 bases and 9 bases respectively, with 8 bases between them. DNA for the CDR3: TGTGCCAGCAGTGAGGGGGGTTCACCCCTCCACTTT. Its protein product is CASSEGGSPLHF.

This clone was found once. The chain employs TRBV7-3 and TRBJ1-4; D is undetermined. In germline, CDR1 is SGHTA, CDR2 FQGTGA. Trimming removed 0 bases at V and 5 bases at J, with 10 bases between. The CDR3 is 15 residues long. The CDR3: CASSLTAGWNEKLFF. CDR3 sequence (DNA): TGTGCCAGCAGCTTAACGGCAGGCTGGAATGAAAAACTGTTTTTT. Full variable domain (missing parts from reference TRBV7-3 and TRBJ1-4): GAGVSQTPSNKVTEKGKYVELRCDPISGHTALYWYRQSLGQGPEFLIYFQGTGAADDSGLPNDRFFAVRPEGSVSTLKIQRTERGDSAVYLCASSLTAGWNEKLFFGSGTQLSVL.

The chain combines TRBV5-4 with TRBJ2-1; 14 positions match TRBD2. The V gene's germline CDR1 is SGHNT and CDR2 YYREEE (reference sequence). The ends lost 0 bases at V and 8 bases at J; junction bases unmatched: 1. The length of the CDR3 is 15 residues. The CDR3: CASSLGLAGGDEQFF. In DNA form, the CDR3 reads TGTGCCAGCAGCTTGGGACTAGCGGGAGGGGATGAGCAGTTCTTC.

The chain is built from TRBV4-1 and TRBJ2-7, with TRBD2 as a possible D gene (6 bases). This CDR3 comprises 16 residues. CDR1 MGHRA and CDR2 YSYEKL come from the germline V gene. Deletions cut 0 bases from V and 2 bases from J, with 14 bases between. As DNA, the CDR3 is TGCGCCAGCAGCCAAGAGCGATGGCGGGACCCCTACGAGCAGTACTTC. This encodes CASSQERWRDPYEQYF.

J is TRBJ2-7 and V is TRBV5-5; the D gene could be TRBD1 or TRBD2 (6 bases each). The CDR3 contains 14 residues. Trimming cost V 3 bases and J 7 bases, with 17 bases left between them. Germline CDR1 SGHKS, CDR2 YYEKEE (reference sequence). The CDR3, as DNA: TGTGCCAGCAGCTCAGAACCGGGGGCGTGGGAGCAGTACTTC. Protein sequence: CASSSEPGAWEQYF. Drawing the rest from reference TRBV5-5 and TRBJ2-7, the complete variable domain is DAGVTQSPTHLIKTRGQQVTLRCSPISGHKSVSWYQQVLGQGPQFIFQYYEKEERGRGNFPDRFSARQFPNYSSELNVNALLLGDSALYLCASSSEPGAWEQYFGPGTRLTVT.

This clone was observed a handful of times. Different DNA sequences within this sample yield the same CDR3. This chain joins TRBV18 and TRBJ2-2; D gene uncertain. The CDR3 totals 12 residues. Trimming cost V 3 bases and J 7 bases, with 6 bases left between them. Per the germline V gene, CDR1 is KGHSH and CDR2 is LQKENI. This chain's CDR3 is CASSPVDGELFF. The CDR3 DNA is TGTGCCAGCTCACCTGTGGACGGGGAGCTGTTTTTT.

The CDR3 here is CASSLRTGVTGELFF. CDR3 sequence (DNA): TGTGCCAGCAGCTTACGGACAGGGGTCACCGGGGAGCTGTTTTTT. The V and J genes are TRBV13 and TRBJ2-2; 9 bases line up with TRBD1. Looked up from germline, CDR1 is PRHDT and CDR2 is FYEKMQ (reference sequence). Trimming at V came to 2 bases and at J to 4 bases, leaving 2 bases not matched to a gene. CDR3 length: 15 amino acids.

The J gene is TRBJ1-1, the V gene TRBV18, with D possibly TRBD1 on 6 matching bases. Germline lookup yields CDR1 KGHSH and CDR2 LQKENI. This CDR3 is built from 13 residues. V was clipped by 5 bases and J by 1 base, with 8 bases between them. CDR3 sequence (DNA): TGTGCCAGCTCAGAACAGGGGAACACTGAAGCTTTCTTT. Its protein product is CASSEQGNTEAFF.

The chain combines TRBV27 with TRBJ2-4; D is unclear. This CDR3 contains 13 residues. Germline assignment: CDR1 MNHEY and CDR2 SMNVEV (reference sequence). V was clipped by 2 bases and J by 2 bases, with 4 bases between them. CDR3 residues: CASSLGPKNIQYF. In DNA form, the CDR3 reads TGTGCCAGCAGTTTAGGGCCCAAAAACATTCAGTACTTC.

The rearrangement joins TRBV7-3 to TRBJ1-1; D is unresolved. The length of the CDR3 is 11 residues. Germline V gives CDR1 SGHTA, CDR2 FQGTGA. Trimming cost V 5 bases and J 6 bases, with 7 bases left between them. CDR3 coding DNA: TGTGCCAGCAGCAGTGGGGCTGAAGCTTTCTTT. Protein sequence: CASSSGAEAFF.

This sequence joins TRBV28 and TRBJ1-3; a weak D match, TRBD1 (6 bases). Germline V gene lookup returns CDR1 MDHEN and CDR2 SYDVKM. The CDR3 loop spans 16 amino acids. V gave up 1 base and J gave up 4 bases, with 14 bases separating them. The CDR3 loop reads CASSLFGQGKGNTIYF. The CDR3 DNA follows: TGTGCCAGCAGTTTATTTGGTCAGGGGAAAGGAAACACCATATATTTT.

This chain joins TRBV30 and TRBJ1-1; no clear D. Germline lookup yields CDR1 GTSNPN and CDR2 SVGIG (reference sequence). This CDR3 is built from 14 residues. Trimming stripped 4 bases from V and 5 bases from J, with 17 bases between. CDR3 bases: TGTGCCTGGAACCCTCGGGGAAGAGAGACTGAAGCTTTCTTT. Translated: CAWNPRGRETEAFF.

The chain combines TRBV30 with TRBJ2-7; D perhaps matches TRBD1 (5 bases). Trimming left V 0 bases short and J 5 bases short, with 14 bases between. The CDR3 spans 14 residues. Germline loops: CDR1 GTSNPN, CDR2 SVGIG (reference sequence). DNA of the CDR3: TGTGCCTGGAGTGTGAGCAGGGTTCGGGACGAGCAGTACTTC. The encoded protein is CAWSVSRVRDEQYF.

This chain's CDR3 is CASSGFADQPQHF. The DNA for the CDR3 is TGTGCCAGCAGCGGATTCGCAGATCAGCCCCAGCATTTT. V gene TRBV6-5 combines with J gene TRBJ1-5; no firm D call. Germline V gene lookup returns CDR1 MNHEY and CDR2 SVGAGI. The CDR3 extends over 13 amino acids. Trimming removed 6 bases at V and 5 bases at J, with 11 bases between.

The chain joins TRBV7-8 to TRBJ2-1; D may be TRBD1 (5 bases). The length of the CDR3 is 16 residues. From germline, CDR1 is SGHVS and CDR2 FQNEAQ. V dropped 1 base and J dropped 0 bases, with 10 bases sitting between them. The CDR3 DNA is TGTGCCAGCAGCTTAGGACAGAGTAGCTCCTACAATGAGCAGTTCTTC. Translated, it gives CASSLGQSSSYNEQFF.

The chain is built from TRBV6-5 and TRBJ2-1; 9 positions match TRBD2. The CDR3 runs 15 residues. Germline V gives CDR1 MNHEY, CDR2 SVGAGI. Germline trimming cut 2 bases from V and 7 bases from J; bases unmatched to any gene: 6. CDR3: CASSYATSGTNEQFF. The CDR3 DNA is TGTGCCAGCAGTTACGCGACTAGCGGAACTAATGAGCAGTTCTTC.

V and J are TRBV19 and TRBJ1-5; D call uncertain. The ends were cut back, 6 bases at V and 1 base at J, with 16 bases in the middle. CDR1 and CDR2 (germline): LNHDA, SQIVND (reference sequence). The CDR3 is made up of 16 amino acids. CDR3 nucleotides: TGTGCCAGTAGCGTGGCATCGGAGGGAAGCAATCAGCCCCAGCATTTT. It specifies CASSVASEGSNQPQHF.

The CDR3, as DNA: TGTGCCAGCAGCTTTCGGGGTCTAGCGGGAGTGTATGAGCAGTTCTTC. This sequence encodes CASSFRGLAGVYEQFF. The rearrangement joins TRBV11-2 to TRBJ2-1, with 10 bases matching TRBD2. CDR1 is SGHAT and CDR2 is FQNNGV in the germline V gene. Trimming at V came to 3 bases and at J to 8 bases, leaving 10 bases not matched to a gene. The CDR3 has 16 amino acids.

The V call is TRBV19, the J call TRBJ2-3, with 11 bases fitting TRBD2. In germline, CDR1 is LNHDA, CDR2 SQIVND (reference sequence). Trimming took 3 bases from V and 3 from J; bases not matched to a gene: 2. There are 15 residues in the CDR3. Here the CDR3 reads CASSMTSGKTDTQYF. For the CDR3, the DNA is TGTGCCAGTAGTATGACTAGCGGGAAAACAGATACGCAGTATTTT.

The J gene is TRBJ2-7, the V gene TRBV2, with 8 bases fitting TRBD1. Germline V lookup: CDR1 SNHLY, CDR2 FYNNEI. The CDR3 sequence is 17 residues long. With 0 bases clipped from V and 7 bases from J, the junction kept 14 bases outside the gene matches. CDR3 sequence reads: CASSEARGQGRGEEQYF. The CDR3, as DNA: TGTGCCAGCAGTGAAGCGAGAGGACAGGGCAGGGGAGAGGAGCAGTACTTC.

This sequence joins TRBV2 and TRBJ2-7; 9 bases are shared with TRBD2. CDR3 size: 15 residues. The V gene end was trimmed by 6 bases and the J gene end by 1 base; junction bases not matched to a gene: 7. Germline assignment: CDR1 SNHLY and CDR2 FYNNEI. The CDR3 coding sequence is TGTGCCAGCAGCCTGACTAGCGGTTATTCCTACGAGCAGTACTTC. Protein sequence: CASSLTSGYSYEQYF. The full variable domain, in which reference TRBV2 and TRBJ2-7 provide the parts outside the CDR3, is EPEVTQTPSHQVTQMGQEVILRCVPISNHLYFYWYRQILGQKVEFLVSFYNNEISEKSEIFDDQFSVERPDGSNFTLKIRSTKLEDSAMYFCASSLTSGYSYEQYFGPGTRLTVT.

This chain connects TRBV11-2 to TRBJ2-2, with D perhaps given as TRBD1 or TRBD2 (5 bases each). Trimming removed 0 bases from V and 9 bases from J, with 17 bases in between. This CDR3 has 16 residues. The V gene's germline CDR1 is SGHAT and CDR2 FQNNGV. In nucleotides, the CDR3 is TGTGCCAGCAGCTTAGACAGGGCGGGCTTGAACCGGGAGCTGTTTTTT. Protein product: CASSLDRAGLNRELFF.

The chain carries TRBV10-1 and TRBJ2-7, with 8 bases matching TRBD1. The CDR3 extends over 17 amino acids. From germline, CDR1 is WNHNN and CDR2 SYGVQD (reference sequence). The V segment lost 0 bases and the J segment 5 bases; nucleotides outside the gene matches: 12. In DNA, the CDR3 is TGCGCCAGCAGTGAGTCTGGAGGGAGACAGGGGATGGACGAGCAGTACTTC. Residues: CASSESGGRQGMDEQYF.

There are a few counts of this clone. This chain joins TRBV9 and TRBJ2-1; 7 bases fit TRBD1. This CDR3 has 14 amino acids. Germline loops: CDR1 SGDLS, CDR2 YYNGEE. Trimming removed 4 bases from V and 6 bases from J; junction bases left unmatched: 7. In nucleotides, the CDR3 is TGTGCCAGCAGCTCGACAGGGCTGCTCAATGAGCAGTTCTTC. It yields the protein CASSSTGLLNEQFF.

The chain recombines TRBV5-1 with TRBJ2-2; 15 bases match TRBD2. Germline CDR1 reads SGHRS; CDR2 reads YFSETQ. Trimming at V came to 4 bases and at J to 2 bases, leaving 6 bases not matched to a gene. This CDR3 comprises 18 residues. CDR3 bases: TGCGCCAGCAGCCCCGGGACTAGCGGGAGGATTAACACCGGGGAGCTGTTTTTT. Its translation is CASSPGTSGRINTGELFF.

The rearrangement uses TRBV29-1 and TRBJ2-7, with TRBD1 identical over 10 bases. Germline V CDR1 and CDR2: SQVTM, ANQGSEA. Unmatched junction bases numbered 6, after V lost 6 bases and J lost 7 bases. The CDR3 has 12 amino acids. CDR3 region: CSVVGTGEEQYF. As DNA, the CDR3 is TGCAGCGTCGTAGGGACAGGGGAAGAGCAGTACTTC.